This T cell receptor beta chain was captured by sequencing in a study of T-cell memory formation after mild COVID-19. Whole-study findings and limits: Contracting clones from day 15 to 85 showed balanced CD4/CD8; later expanders favored CD4+. That cross-reactive memory joined was suggested by some responding clones appearing in pre-infection memory.

MiXCR, run by TCRdb on the 5' RACE reads, gives a single entry per CDR3 protein. Of 250,000 to 300,000 distinct CDR3 sequences listed, roughly 15% are singletons. Concerning this clonotype: Its antigen is undetermined.

The V end lost 0 bases, the J end lost 4 bases, and 8 bases lay between the germline ends. The germline V gene encodes CDR1 SGHRS and CDR2 YFSETQ. The CDR3 covers 14 residues. V is TRBV5-1 and J is TRBJ2-1; D is perhaps TRBD2 (5 bases). Sequenced input: PBMCs or a T cell subset sorted from them (not recorded which). This sequence originates from a man aged 18 to 29 who had mild COVID-19 (a few samples of this study predate the infection). Cell type and time point are not known. CDR3 protein: CASSLAGRYNEQFF. The CDR3 DNA sequence: TGCGCCAGCAGCTTGGCTGGGAGATACAATGAGCAGTTCTTC.